A single T cell receptor (beta chain) is shown here with its context. Its antigen is not known. The data originate from a study of response to subunit inactivated influenza vaccine. The study, taken as a whole, reports: T cells newly recruited by each seasonal influenza vaccination are few, the authors suggested.

Germline V gene sequence: CDR1 KGHSH, CDR2 LQKENI. Trimming took 2 bases from V and 3 from J; bases not matched to a gene: 2. The CDR3 consists of 15 residues. Via MiXCR, TCRdb re-called the RT-PCR reads, giving one row per CDR3 protein. The repertoire includes about 650,000 distinct CDR3 sequences, about a sixth of them detected once, and 11% sits in the top ten. The sample in question was PBMCs from blood, obtained 11 to 12 days after vaccination. The source of this sequence is a man aged 50 to 60 who received an inactivated influenza vaccine. The chain employs TRBV18 and TRBJ2-3; TRBD2 aligns across 10 bases. The CDR3, as DNA: TGTGCCAGCTCACCAAAGCGGGGGGGAACAGATACGCAGTATTTT. This codes for CASSPKRGGTDTQYF.